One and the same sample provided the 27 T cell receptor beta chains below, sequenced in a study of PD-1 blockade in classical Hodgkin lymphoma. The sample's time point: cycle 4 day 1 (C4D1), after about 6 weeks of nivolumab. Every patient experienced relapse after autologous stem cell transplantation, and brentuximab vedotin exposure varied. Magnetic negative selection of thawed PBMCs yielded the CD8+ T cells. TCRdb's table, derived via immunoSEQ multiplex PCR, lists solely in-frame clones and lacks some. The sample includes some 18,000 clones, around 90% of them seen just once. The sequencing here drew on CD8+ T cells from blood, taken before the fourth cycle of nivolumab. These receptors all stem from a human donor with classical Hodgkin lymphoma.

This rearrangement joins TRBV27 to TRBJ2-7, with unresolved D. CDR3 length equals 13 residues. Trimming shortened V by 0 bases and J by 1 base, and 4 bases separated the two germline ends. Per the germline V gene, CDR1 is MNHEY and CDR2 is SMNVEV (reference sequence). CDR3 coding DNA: TGTGCCAGCAGTTTATCGGCTTCCTACGAGCAGTACTTC. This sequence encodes CASSLSASYEQYF.

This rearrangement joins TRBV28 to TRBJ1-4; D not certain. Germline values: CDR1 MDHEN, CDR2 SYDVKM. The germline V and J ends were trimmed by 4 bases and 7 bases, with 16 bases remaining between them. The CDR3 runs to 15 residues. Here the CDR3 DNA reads TGTGCCAGCAGTTACGAGAGACGCGCCTCTGAAAAACTGTTTTTT. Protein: CASSYERRASEKLFF.

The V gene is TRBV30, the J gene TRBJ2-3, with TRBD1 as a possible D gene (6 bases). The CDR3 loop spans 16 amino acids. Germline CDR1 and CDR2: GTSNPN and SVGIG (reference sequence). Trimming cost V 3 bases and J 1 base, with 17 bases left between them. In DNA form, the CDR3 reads TGTGCCTGGAGCGGCCCCCAGACAGGAGGCACAGATACGCAGTATTTT. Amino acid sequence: CAWSGPQTGGTDTQYF.

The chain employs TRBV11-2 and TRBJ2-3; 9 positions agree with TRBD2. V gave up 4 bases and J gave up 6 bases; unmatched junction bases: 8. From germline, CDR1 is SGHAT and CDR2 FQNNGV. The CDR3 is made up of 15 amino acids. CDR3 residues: CASSSLAGRGDTQYF. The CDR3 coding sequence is TGTGCCAGCAGCTCCCTAGCGGGGCGAGGGGATACGCAGTATTTT.

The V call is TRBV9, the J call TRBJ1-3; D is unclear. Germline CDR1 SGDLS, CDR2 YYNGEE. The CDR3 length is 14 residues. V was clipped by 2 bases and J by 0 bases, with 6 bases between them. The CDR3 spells CASSVGSSGNTIYF. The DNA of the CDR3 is TGTGCCAGCAGCGTTGGCAGCTCTGGAAACACCATATATTTT.

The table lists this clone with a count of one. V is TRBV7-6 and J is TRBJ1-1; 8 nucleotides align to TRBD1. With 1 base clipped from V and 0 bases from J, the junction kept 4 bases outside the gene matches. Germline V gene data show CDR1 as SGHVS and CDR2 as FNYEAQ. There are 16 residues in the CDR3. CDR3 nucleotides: TGTGCCAGCAGCTTAGACAGGGGGACGATGAACACTGAAGCTTTCTTT. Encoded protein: CASSLDRGTMNTEAFF.

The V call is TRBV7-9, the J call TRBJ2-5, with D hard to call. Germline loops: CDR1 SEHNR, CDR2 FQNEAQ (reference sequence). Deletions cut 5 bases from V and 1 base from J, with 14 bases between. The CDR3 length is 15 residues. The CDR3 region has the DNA TGTGCCAGCAGCCCCCTCGTGGATATCCAAGAGACCCAGTACTTC. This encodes CASSPLVDIQETQYF.

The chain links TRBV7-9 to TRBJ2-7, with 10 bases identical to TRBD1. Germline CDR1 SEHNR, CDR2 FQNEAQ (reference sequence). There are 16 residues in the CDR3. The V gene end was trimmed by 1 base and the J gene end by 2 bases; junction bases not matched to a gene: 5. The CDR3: CASSLVGQGGAYEQYF. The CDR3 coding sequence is TGTGCCAGCAGCTTAGTCGGACAGGGGGGAGCCTACGAGCAGTACTTC.

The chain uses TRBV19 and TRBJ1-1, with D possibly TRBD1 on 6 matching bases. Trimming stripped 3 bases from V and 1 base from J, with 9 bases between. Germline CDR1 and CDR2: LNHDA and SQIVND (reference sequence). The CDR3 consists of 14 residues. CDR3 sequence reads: CASSILGANTEAFF. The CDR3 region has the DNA TGTGCCAGTAGTATCTTGGGGGCGAACACTGAAGCTTTCTTT.

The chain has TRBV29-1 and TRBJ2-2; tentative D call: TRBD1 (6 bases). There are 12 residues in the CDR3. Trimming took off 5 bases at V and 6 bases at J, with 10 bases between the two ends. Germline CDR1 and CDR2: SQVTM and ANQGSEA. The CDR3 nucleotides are TGCAGCGTTCATGGGACACCCGGGGAGCTGTTTTTT. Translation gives CSVHGTPGELFF.

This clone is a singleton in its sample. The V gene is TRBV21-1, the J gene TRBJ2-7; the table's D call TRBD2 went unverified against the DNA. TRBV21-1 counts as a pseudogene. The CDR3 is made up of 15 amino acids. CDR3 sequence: CASSKGTSGDYEQYF. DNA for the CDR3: TGTGCCAGCAGCAAAGGGACTAGCGGAGATTACGAGCAGTACTTC.

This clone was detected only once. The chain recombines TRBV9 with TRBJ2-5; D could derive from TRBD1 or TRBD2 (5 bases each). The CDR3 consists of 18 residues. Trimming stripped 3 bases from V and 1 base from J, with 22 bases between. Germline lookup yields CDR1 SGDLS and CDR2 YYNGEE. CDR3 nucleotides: TGTGCCAGCAGCGACAATCCCGGGGCAGTCATGTTCCAAGAGACCCAGTACTTC. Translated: CASSDNPGAVMFQETQYF.

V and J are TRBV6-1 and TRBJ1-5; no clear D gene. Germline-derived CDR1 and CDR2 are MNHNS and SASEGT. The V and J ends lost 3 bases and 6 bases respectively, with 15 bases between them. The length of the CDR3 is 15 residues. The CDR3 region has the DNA TGTGCCAGCAGTGAGTCCTGGGAATCTGGTCAGCCCCAGCATTTT. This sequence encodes CASSESWESGQPQHF.

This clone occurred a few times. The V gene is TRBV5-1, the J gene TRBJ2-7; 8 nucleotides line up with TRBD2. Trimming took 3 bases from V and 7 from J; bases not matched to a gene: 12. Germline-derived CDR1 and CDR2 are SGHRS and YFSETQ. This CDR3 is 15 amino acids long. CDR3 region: CASSYTQGPGGEQYF. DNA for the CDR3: TGCGCCAGCAGCTATACACAGGGCCCGGGAGGGGAGCAGTACTTC.

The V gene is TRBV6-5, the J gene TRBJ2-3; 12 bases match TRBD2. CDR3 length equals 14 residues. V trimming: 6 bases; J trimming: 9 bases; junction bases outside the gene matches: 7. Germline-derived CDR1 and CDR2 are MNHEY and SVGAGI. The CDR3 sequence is CASRSTSGRQTQYF. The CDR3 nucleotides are TGTGCCAGCAGATCTACTAGCGGGAGGCAGACGCAGTATTTT.

Here the CDR3 reads CASSLHLAGGTYEQYF. The CDR3 DNA reads TGTGCCAGCAGCTTACACCTAGCGGGAGGGACCTACGAGCAGTACTTC. V is TRBV11-2 and J is TRBJ2-7; 12 nucleotides align to TRBD2. Germline values: CDR1 SGHAT, CDR2 FQNNGV. The CDR3 length is 16 residues. With 2 bases clipped from V and 2 bases from J, the junction kept 4 bases outside the gene matches.

The CDR3 nucleotides read TGTGCCAGCAGGGGGGGTAGAGACTATGGCTACACCTTC. It translates to CASRGGRDYGYTF. J is TRBJ1-2 and V is TRBV28; D perhaps matches TRBD1 (5 bases). Germline CDR1 reads MDHEN; CDR2 reads SYDVKM. This CDR3 is built from 13 residues. V shed 6 bases and J shed 3 bases, with 11 bases lying between them.

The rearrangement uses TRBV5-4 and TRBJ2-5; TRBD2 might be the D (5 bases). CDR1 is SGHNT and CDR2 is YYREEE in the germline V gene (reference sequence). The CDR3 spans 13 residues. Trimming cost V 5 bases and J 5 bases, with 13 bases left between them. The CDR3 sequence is CASSSSGGETQYF. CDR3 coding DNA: TGTGCCAGCAGTTCAAGCGGAGGCGAGACCCAGTACTTC.

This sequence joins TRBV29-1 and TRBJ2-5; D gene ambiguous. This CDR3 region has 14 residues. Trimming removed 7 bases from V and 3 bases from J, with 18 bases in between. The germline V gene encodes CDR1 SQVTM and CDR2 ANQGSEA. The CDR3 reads CSARMQGWKETQYF. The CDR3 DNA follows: TGCAGCGCCCGTATGCAAGGATGGAAAGAGACCCAGTACTTC.

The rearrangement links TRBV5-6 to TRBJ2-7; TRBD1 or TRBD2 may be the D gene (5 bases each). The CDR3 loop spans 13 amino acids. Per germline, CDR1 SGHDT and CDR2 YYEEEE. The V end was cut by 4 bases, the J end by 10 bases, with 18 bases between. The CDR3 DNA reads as TGTGCCAGCAGCAGCCGGGACCATAAGATCCAGTACTTC. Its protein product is CASSSRDHKIQYF.

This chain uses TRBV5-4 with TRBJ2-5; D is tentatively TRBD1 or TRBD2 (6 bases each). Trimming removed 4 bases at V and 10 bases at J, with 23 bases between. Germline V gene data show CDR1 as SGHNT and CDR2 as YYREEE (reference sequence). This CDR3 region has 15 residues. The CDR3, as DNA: TGTGCCAGCAGCCATGCAGGGACTTCTTACAGGGTCCAGTACTTC. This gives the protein CASSHAGTSYRVQYF.

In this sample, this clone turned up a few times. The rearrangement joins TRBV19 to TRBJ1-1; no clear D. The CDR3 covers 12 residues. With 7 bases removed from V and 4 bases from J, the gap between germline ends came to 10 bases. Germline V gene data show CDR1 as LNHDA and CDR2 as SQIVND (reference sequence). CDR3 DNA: TGTGCCAGTAATCTCGGACTCACTGAAGCTTTCTTT. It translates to CASNLGLTEAFF.

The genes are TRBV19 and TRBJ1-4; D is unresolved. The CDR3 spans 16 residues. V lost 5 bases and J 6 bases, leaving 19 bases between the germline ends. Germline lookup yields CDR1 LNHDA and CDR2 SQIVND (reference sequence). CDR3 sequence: CASSAPMGRFDEKLFF. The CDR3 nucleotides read TGTGCCAGTAGTGCACCAATGGGGAGATTCGATGAAAAACTGTTTTTT.

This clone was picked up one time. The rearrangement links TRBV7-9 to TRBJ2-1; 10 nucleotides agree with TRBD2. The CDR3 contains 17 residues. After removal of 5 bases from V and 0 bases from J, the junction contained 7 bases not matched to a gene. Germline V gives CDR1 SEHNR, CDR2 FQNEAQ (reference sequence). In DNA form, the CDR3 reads TGTGCCAGCAGCATACCCTTAGCGGGAGGCTCCTACAATGAGCAGTTCTTC. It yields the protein CASSIPLAGGSYNEQFF. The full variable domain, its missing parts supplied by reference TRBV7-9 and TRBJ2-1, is DTGVSQNPRHKITKRGQNVTFRCDPISEHNRLYWYRQTLGQGPEFLTYFQNEAQLEKSRLLSDRFSAERPKGSFSTLEIQRTEQGDSAMYLCASSIPLAGGSYNEQFFGPGTRLTVL.

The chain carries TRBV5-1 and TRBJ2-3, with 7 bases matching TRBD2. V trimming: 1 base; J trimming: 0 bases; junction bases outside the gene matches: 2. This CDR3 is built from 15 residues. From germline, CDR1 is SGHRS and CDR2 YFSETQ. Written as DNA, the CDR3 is TGCGCCAGCAGCTTGAAGCGGGATAGCACAGATACGCAGTATTTT. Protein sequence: CASSLKRDSTDTQYF.

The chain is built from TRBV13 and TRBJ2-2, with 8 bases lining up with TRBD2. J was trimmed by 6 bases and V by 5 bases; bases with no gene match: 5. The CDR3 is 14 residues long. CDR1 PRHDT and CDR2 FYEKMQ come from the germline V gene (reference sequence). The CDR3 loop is CASSESGSPGELFF. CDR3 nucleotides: TGTGCCAGCAGCGAGAGCGGGAGCCCCGGGGAGCTGTTTTTT.

The CDR3 here is CASSQGATGVSEQYF. CDR3 bases: TGCGCCAGCAGCCAAGGGGCCACAGGGGTTTCCGAGCAGTACTTC. The chain is built from TRBV4-1 and TRBJ2-7; TRBD1 matches at 7 bases. The J segment lost 6 bases and the V segment lost 1 base, leaving 9 bases of the junction unmatched. In germline, CDR1 is MGHRA, CDR2 YSYEKL. This CDR3 spans 15 amino acids.